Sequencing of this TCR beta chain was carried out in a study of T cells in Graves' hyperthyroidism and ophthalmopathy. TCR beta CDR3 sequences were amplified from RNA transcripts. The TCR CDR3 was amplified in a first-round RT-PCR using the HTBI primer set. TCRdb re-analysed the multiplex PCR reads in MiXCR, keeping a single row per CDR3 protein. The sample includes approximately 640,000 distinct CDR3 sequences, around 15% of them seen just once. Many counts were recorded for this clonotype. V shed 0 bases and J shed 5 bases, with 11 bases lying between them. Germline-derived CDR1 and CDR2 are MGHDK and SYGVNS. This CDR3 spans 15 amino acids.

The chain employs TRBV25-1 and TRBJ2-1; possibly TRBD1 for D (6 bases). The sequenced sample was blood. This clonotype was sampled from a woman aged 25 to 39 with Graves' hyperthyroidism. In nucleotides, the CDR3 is TGTGCCAGCAGTGAATACAGGGGATCAGACAATGAGCAGTTCTTC. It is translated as CASSEYRGSDNEQFF.